A single T cell receptor (beta chain) is shown here with its context. Treatment: 15 Gy SBRT to primary tumor, nephrectomy 4 weeks later. Measured with immunoSEQ multiplex PCR; TCRdb has only the in-frame clones, and not every one. In the table there are 9,000 to 9,500 clones, roughly 60% of which are singletons. The data are from a study of radiation and T cells in renal cell carcinoma. The specimen was tumor tissue, collected from a patient whose treatment included radiotherapy and nephrectomy. This receptor was identified in a woman between 50 and 59 years old with renal cell carcinoma.

The DNA for the CDR3 is TGTGCCAGCAGCCCCGGATGGCGGGGCGGGGGCCAAGAGACCCAGTACTTC. Residues: CASSPGWRGGGQETQYF. The chain carries TRBV5-6 and TRBJ2-5; 7 bases align to TRBD2. Germline V gives CDR1 SGHDT, CDR2 YYEEEE. The CDR3 consists of 17 residues. Trimming removed 4 bases from V and 1 base from J; junction bases left unmatched: 13.